The 31 T cell receptor beta chains reported below all come from one sample, sequenced in a study of T cells expressing NK-cell markers. TCRdb re-called the 5' RACE reads and shows each CDR3 protein once, DNA omitted. This sample's clone table lists 400,000 to 500,000 distinct CDR3 sequences. The sample taken for sequencing was blood T cells: a sorted CD56 or NKG2C T cell subset, CD4+ or CD8+ T cells, or bulk PBMC T cells (not recorded which). The receptor set was obtained from a woman aged 18-70 years in good health.

CDR3 in amino acids: CASSFSGVSTDTQYF. J is TRBJ2-3 and V is TRBV5-4; TCRdb reports TRBD2, a call that lacks DNA to check it against. Germline values: CDR1 SGHNT, CDR2 YYREEE (reference sequence). The CDR3 is 15 amino acids.

This rearrangement joins TRBV7-3 to TRBJ2-3; the D gene TCRdb calls, TRBD1, cannot be checked with no DNA. Germline CDR1 is SGHTA and CDR2 is FQGTGA. The CDR3 extends over 15 amino acids. CDR3 in amino acids: CASSSQRGAGDTQYF.

The chain links TRBV4-3 to TRBJ1-5. In germline, CDR1 is LGHNA, CDR2 YSLEER. The CDR3 runs to 13 residues. The CDR3 reads CASSQEWRQPQHF.

This chain links TRBV20-1 with TRBJ1-1; TCRdb selects TRBD1, and the lack of DNA leaves this call unchecked. CDR3 size: 15 residues. The germline V gene encodes CDR1 DFQATT and CDR2 SNEGSKA (reference sequence). CDR3 sequence reads: CSARPDRVASTEAFF.

The chain is built from TRBV5-1 and TRBJ2-1; the D call of TRBD2 rests on TCRdb alone, since no DNA is present to check it. The CDR3 covers 16 residues. In germline, CDR1 is SGHRS, CDR2 YFSETQ. The CDR3 is CASSLARGSVGNEQFF.

The chain joins TRBV5-6 to TRBJ2-3. Germline V lookup: CDR1 SGHDT, CDR2 YYEEEE. The CDR3 has 14 amino acids. CDR3: CASSLSVTTDTQYF.

The CDR3: CASFRGEGDNEQFF. This chain links TRBV28 with TRBJ2-1; TCRdb proposes TRBD2, but this gene call is untestable without DNA. Germline CDR1 MDHEN, CDR2 SYDVKM. This CDR3 contains 14 residues.

The chain combines TRBV5-4 with TRBJ2-5; the TCRdb call, TRBD2, lacks DNA for checking. The germline V gene encodes CDR1 SGHNT and CDR2 YYREEE (reference sequence). CDR3 length equals 12 residues. The CDR3 spells CASSGTEETQYF.

This rearrangement joins TRBV19 to TRBJ2-2; the TCRdb call, TRBD2, lacks DNA for checking. Germline lookup yields CDR1 LNHDA and CDR2 SQIVND (reference sequence). This CDR3 spans 13 amino acids. The CDR3 is CASTMAPRGELFF.

The chain joins TRBV20-1 to TRBJ1-6; the TRBD1 assignment by TCRdb is unverifiable without DNA. The V gene's germline CDR1 is DFQATT and CDR2 SNEGSKA (reference sequence). The CDR3 runs to 15 residues. The CDR3 here is CSARTGGSYNSPLHF.

The chain is built from TRBV29-1 and TRBJ1-1; TCRdb reports TRBD1, a call that lacks DNA to check it against. The CDR3 runs 12 residues. The V gene's germline CDR1 is SQVTM and CDR2 ANQGSEA. This CDR3 is CSVEGDRVSAFF.

The chain joins TRBV9 to TRBJ2-3; the D call of TRBD2 rests on TCRdb alone, since no DNA is present to check it. The CDR3 is 14 residues long. Germline V gene lookup returns CDR1 SGDLS and CDR2 YYNGEE. The CDR3: CASSEGGVADTQYF.

This CDR3 reads CASSRPSSGGRHHPDTQYF. The gene calls are TRBV4-1 and TRBJ2-3; as DNA is missing, the TRBD2 call by TCRdb cannot be tested. The CDR3 covers 19 residues. Per the germline V gene, CDR1 is MGHRA and CDR2 is YSYEKL.

This chain joins TRBV4-3 and TRBJ2-4; the TCRdb D gene call, TRBD1, has no DNA to confirm it. CDR3 length: 16 residues. Germline CDR1 and CDR2: LGHNA and YSLEER. The CDR3 reads CASSQQTQAELNIQYF.

V gene TRBV4-2 combines with J gene TRBJ2-1; TCRdb selects TRBD1, and the lack of DNA leaves this call unchecked. Germline V gives CDR1 LGHNA, CDR2 YNFKEQ. The CDR3 is made up of 15 amino acids. CDR3 sequence: CASSQDSGGDREQFF.

CDR3 protein: CASTPRASYEQYF. The V call is TRBV6-2 or TRBV6-3, the J call TRBJ2-7; TCRdb gives TRBD1 as the D gene, but with no DNA this cannot be confirmed. The V gene's germline CDR1 is MNHEY and CDR2 SVGEGT. The CDR3 runs 13 residues.

The chain is built from TRBV5-1 and TRBJ2-3; without DNA, the TCRdb call of TRBD2 cannot be checked. In germline, CDR1 is SGHRS, CDR2 YFSETQ. The CDR3 runs 15 residues. The CDR3 sequence is CASTVVGGMADTQYF.

V gene TRBV27 combines with J gene TRBJ2-7. This CDR3 has 11 residues. Germline V CDR1 and CDR2: MNHEY, SMNVEV (reference sequence). CDR3 amino acids: CASRISYEQYF.

The V gene is TRBV29-1, the J gene TRBJ1-4; the D gene TCRdb calls, TRBD1, cannot be checked with no DNA. The CDR3 totals 14 residues. Germline values: CDR1 SQVTM, CDR2 ANQGSEA. The CDR3 spells CSVEGDRVGEKLFF.

The J gene is TRBJ1-6, the V gene TRBV3-1; TCRdb proposes TRBD1, but this gene call is untestable without DNA. CDR3 length equals 17 residues. Germline CDR1 LGHDT, CDR2 YNNKEL (reference sequence). CDR3 region: CASSQDWGGVYNSPLHF.

CDR3 sequence reads: CSVFHGGASSTDTQYF. This chain links TRBV20-1 with TRBJ2-3; TCRdb names TRBD1, which stays unverified in the absence of DNA. The CDR3 loop spans 16 amino acids. The V gene's germline CDR1 is DFQATT and CDR2 SNEGSKA (reference sequence).

The rearrangement links TRBV20-1 to TRBJ2-3; lacking DNA, the TRBD2 call made by TCRdb goes unchecked. The length of the CDR3 is 15 residues. Germline CDR1 and CDR2: DFQATT and SNEGSKA (reference sequence). The CDR3 here is CSNRRMGLRTDTQYF.

J is TRBJ2-5 and V is TRBV6-1; the D call of TRBD2 rests on TCRdb alone, since no DNA is present to check it. The germline V gene encodes CDR1 MNHNS and CDR2 SASEGT. CDR3 length equals 14 residues. The CDR3: CASSIHREGETQYF.

CDR3: CASSPPPGRGRNEKLFF. The chain carries TRBV18 and TRBJ1-4. The germline V gene encodes CDR1 KGHSH and CDR2 LQKENI. This CDR3 comprises 17 residues.

The chain uses TRBV6-1 and TRBJ1-6. CDR1 is MNHNS, CDR2 SASEGT, per germline. CDR3 length: 15 amino acids. CDR3 in amino acids: CASKLGFSYNSPLHF.

V usage is TRBV29-1 and J usage is TRBJ2-3; TCRdb's D call, TRBD2, is unchecked because there is no DNA. This CDR3 has 15 amino acids. Germline CDR1 is SQVTM and CDR2 is ANQGSEA. The CDR3 is CSARRGGRDPDTQYF.

The chain couples TRBV10-3 to TRBJ2-2; the TCRdb D gene call, TRBD2, has no DNA to confirm it. Germline lookup yields CDR1 ENHRY and CDR2 SYGVKD. This CDR3 spans 16 amino acids. CDR3 in amino acids: CAIRTERGANTGELFF.

The V gene is TRBV20-1, the J gene TRBJ1-5. The CDR3 runs to 15 residues. Germline-derived CDR1 and CDR2 are DFQATT and SNEGSKA (reference sequence). The CDR3 loop is CSARGGGGGNQPQHF.

The chain is built from TRBV28 and TRBJ2-1; TCRdb's D call of TRBD2 is untestable without DNA. Germline V CDR1 and CDR2: MDHEN, SYDVKM. This CDR3 is 17 amino acids long. The CDR3 spells CASSEPSSYSSYNEQFF.

The chain couples TRBV30 to TRBJ1-1. The CDR3 runs to 15 residues. CDR1 and CDR2 (germline): GTSNPN, SVGIG (reference sequence). The CDR3 loop is CAWSVGVGISTEAFF. The complete variable domain, with remaining parts taken from reference TRBV30 and TRBJ1-1, reads SQTIHQWPATLVQPVGSPLSLECTVEGTSNPNLYWYRQAAGRGLQLLFYSVGIGQISSEVPQNLSASRPQDRQFILSSKKLLLSDSGFYLCAWSVGVGISTEAFFGQGTRLTVV.

V and J are TRBV12-3 or TRBV12-4 and TRBJ2-1; absent DNA, TCRdb's TRBD1 call cannot be checked. The CDR3 sequence is 11 residues long. CDR3 loop: CPSSLSPFQFF.